A selection of T cell receptor beta chains follows, all from one sample in a study of blood T cell repertoires in COVID-19. Profiled with immunoSEQ multiplex PCR; TCRdb holds only in-frame clones, not every one. The data hold more than 200,000 clones, with approximately 88% observed a single time. Sequencing was done on a sample of peripheral blood. These receptors were taken from a woman in her 30s with COVID-19, enrolled during active disease. CDR3s include the opening cysteine and the closing phenylalanine or tryptophan. Fields, in order: D gene, J gene, V gene, clone size, CDR3 DNA, CDR3 protein. A D gene is named only where the DNA matches it firmly. Clone size, where shown, is once, few, many, or a class for clones that have expanded.

D: TRBD2
J: TRBJ2-1
V: TRBV10-2
size: few
DNA: TGCGCCAGCACCCTAGCGGGGGGGCCAGGGGGTGAGCAGTTCTTC
CDR3: CASTLAGGPGGEQFF

D: .
J: TRBJ1-1
V: TRBV4-3
size: .
DNA: TGCGCCAGCAGCCTCGACAGCATGAACACTGAAGCTTTCTTT
CDR3: CASSLDSMNTEAFF

D: .
J: TRBJ1-3
V: TRBV2
size: .
DNA: TGTGCCAGCAGTGAGGGGGGGGTGGCTGGAAACACCATATATTTT
CDR3: CASSEGGVAGNTIYF

D: TRBD1
J: TRBJ2-5
V: TRBV5-1
size: .
DNA: TGCGCCAGCAGCCCCGACAGGGCGGGAGAGACCCAGTACTTC
CDR3: CASSPDRAGETQYF

D: .
J: TRBJ1-1
V: TRBV6-5
size: .
DNA: TGTGCCAGCAGTTACGGGATCGGGATGACGAACACTGAAGCTTTCTTT
CDR3: CASSYGIGMTNTEAFF

D: .
J: TRBJ1-5
V: TRBV12-3/TRBV12-4
size: .
DNA: TGTGCCAGCAGTCCGCCAGGCGAGGGGCCCCAGCATTTT
CDR3: CASSPPGEGPQHF

D: TRBD2
J: TRBJ2-7
V: TRBV19
size: .
DNA: TGTGCCAGTAGTCCAAACCACCGACTAGCGGGGATACCCTACGAGCAGTACTTC
CDR3: CASSPNHRLAGIPYEQYF

D: .
J: TRBJ1-2
V: TRBV28
size: once
DNA: TGTGCCAGCAACTCCGGCGGGCCGAACTATGGCTACACCTTC
CDR3: CASNSGGPNYGYTF

D: TRBD1
J: TRBJ2-1
V: TRBV7-9
size: .
DNA: TGTGCCAGCAGCGAAACAGGGGGACCTTACAATGAGCAGTTCTTC
CDR3: CASSETGGPYNEQFF

D: TRBD2
J: TRBJ2-1
V: TRBV2
size: .
DNA: TGTGCCAGCAGTACCTCCTTCTGGCGGGAGGATCATGGGGATGAGCAGTTCTTC
CDR3: CASSTSFWREDHGDEQFF

D: .
J: TRBJ1-5
V: TRBV20-1
size: few
DNA: TGCAGTGCTAGTATCCCCGGAGGCAATCAGCCCCAGCATTTT
CDR3: CSASIPGGNQPQHF

D: TRBD1
J: TRBJ2-7
V: TRBV18
size: .
DNA: TGTGCCAGCTCACCACCTGAGCGGACAGGTCTCTACGAGCAGTACTTC
CDR3: CASSPPERTGLYEQYF

D: .
J: TRBJ2-3
V: TRBV9
size: .
DNA: TGTGCCAGCAGCGTAGGCGTAGACAAGGTGGCAGATACGCAGTATTTT
CDR3: CASSVGVDKVADTQYF